Listed below are T cell receptor beta chains from one sample, sequenced in a study of shared clonotypes between healthy human individuals. TCRdb's copy holds only in-frame clones and misses some; the assay was immunoSEQ multiplex PCR. The sample lists about 510,000 clones, around 79% occurring once. The source material was PBMCs. Receptors originate from a woman aged 40-49 years in good health. Some clones in this sample may be carry-over from other donors' samples. Each CDR3 is given with its conserved first and last residue. Each record gives: V gene, clone size, D gene, J gene, CDR3 protein, CDR3 DNA. D genes are given only for firm matches. The size entry is marked missing in some rows and otherwise reads once, few, many or a size class.

>TRBV9|-|-|TRBJ1-5
CASSVDGALQPQHF
TGTGCCAGCAGCGTAGACGGGGCACTACAGCCCCAGCATTTT
>TRBV4-1|-|-|TRBJ1-5
CASSQVGRGANQPQHF
TGCGCCAGCAGCCAAGTAGGGAGGGGCGCGAATCAGCCCCAGCATTTT
>TRBV27|-|-|TRBJ2-7
CASSFIQSYEQYF
TGTGCCAGCAGTTTTATCCAATCCTACGAGCAGTACTTC
>TRBV2|-|-|TRBJ1-1
CASSDQFLNTEAFF
TGTGCCAGCAGTGACCAGTTTCTGAACACTGAAGCTTTCTTT
>TRBV6-1|few|-|TRBJ2-1
CASSPPQSSYNEQFF
TGTGCCAGCAGTCCTCCCCAGAGCTCCTACAATGAGCAGTTCTTC
>TRBV30|-|TRBD1|TRBJ2-1
CAWLTGADSNEQFF
TGTGCCTGGCTGACAGGGGCAGATTCGAATGAGCAGTTCTTC
>TRBV10-3|few|-|TRBJ1-5
CAISESGEPQHF
TGTGCCATCAGTGAGAGCGGGGAGCCCCAGCATTTT
>TRBV6-4|-|-|TRBJ2-7
CASSDAGINSYEQYF
TGTGCCAGCAGTGACGCGGGAATCAACTCCTACGAGCAGTACTTC
>TRBV5-1|-|TRBD1|TRBJ1-1
CASSPTRQGLNTEAFF
TGCGCCAGCAGCCCGACGCGACAGGGTTTGAACACTGAAGCTTTCTTT
>TRBV5-1|-|-|TRBJ2-6
CASSLYNSGANVLTF
TGCGCCAGCAGCCTCTACAACTCTGGGGCCAACGTCCTGACTTTC
>TRBV4-3|-|-|TRBJ2-7
CASSQDKAFEQYF
TGCGCCAGCAGCCAAGATAAAGCGTTCGAGCAGTACTTC
>TRBV5-1|-|TRBD1|TRBJ2-1
CASSLNPGQDLNEQFF
TGCGCCAGCAGCCTCAACCCGGGACAGGATCTCAATGAGCAGTTCTTC
>TRBV7-9|-|-|TRBJ2-5
CASSLVLFRGETQYF
TGTGCCAGCAGCTTAGTTCTATTTAGGGGGGAGACCCAGTACTTC
>TRBV5-1|-|TRBD1|TRBJ1-4
CASSLLGQRNEKLFF
TGCGCCAGCAGCTTGCTGGGACAGAGGAATGAAAAACTGTTTTTT
>TRBV25-1|-|TRBD1|TRBJ2-1
CASSSAEGASTYNEQFF
TGTGCCAGCAGTTCAGCAGAGGGGGCCAGCACCTACAATGAGCAGTTCTTC